The sequence of this T cell receptor (beta chain) was determined in a study of T cell repertoires in cytomegalovirus infection. TCRdb recomputed calls from the reads with MiXCR, one row per CDR3 protein. Of 450,000 to 550,000 distinct CDR3 sequences listed, approximately 17% are singletons. In this sample, this clonotype turned up a few times. Germline V gene lookup returns CDR1 SGDLS and CDR2 YYNGEE. Trimming took off 0 bases at V and 4 bases at J, with 8 bases between the two ends. The CDR3 runs to 13 residues. The rearrangement joins TRBV9 to TRBJ2-7, with D unresolved. The sequenced material came from CD8+ T cells from PBMCs. This sequence was found in a human donor in good health (CMV status not recorded). Some clones in this sample may be carry-over from other donors' samples. This chain's CDR3 is CASSVDYGYEQYF. The DNA for the CDR3 is TGTGCCAGCAGCGTAGACTATGGGTACGAGCAGTACTTC.